This paragraph covers one T cell receptor (beta chain) sequence. Method: immunoSEQ multiplex PCR; TCRdb's copy keeps in-frame clones and lacks some. The sample includes 50,000 to 65,000 clones, about 80% of them seen just once. This entry is derived from a study of OX40 agonist ivuxolimab in advanced cancers. The TCR originated in an adult with an advanced solid tumor such as melanoma, head and neck, liver or kidney cancer. Sequencing was performed on CD4+ or CD8+ T cells sorted from blood, taken in a trial of the OX40 agonist ivuxolimab.

The CDR3 sequence is CASSPLRMNTEAFF. CDR3 nucleotide sequence: TGCGCCAGCAGCCCCCTCCGGATGAACACTGAAGCTTTCTTT. The chain combines TRBV5-1 with TRBJ1-1; D gene ambiguous. Germline CDR1 is SGHRS and CDR2 is YFSETQ. CDR3 length equals 14 residues. V gave up 4 bases and J gave up 0 bases, with 10 bases separating them. Full variable domain (outside the CDR3, taken from reference TRBV5-1 and TRBJ1-1): KAGVTQTPRYLIKTRGQQVTLSCSPISGHRSVSWYQQTPGQGLQFLFEYFSETQRNKGNFPGRFSGRQFSNSRSEMNVSTLELGDSALYLCASSPLRMNTEAFFGQGTRLTVV.